The rows below give T cell receptor beta chains drawn from one sample of a study of beta chain features in type 1 diabetes. The method was immunoSEQ multiplex PCR; TCRdb's version includes in-frame clones alone and lacks a portion of them. The table includes 810,000 or so clones, 15% to 20% detected once. Sequencing was carried out using naive CD4+ T cells from blood. The receptors come from a woman between 18 and 29 years old in good health. Each CDR3 is given with its conserved first and last residue. The order of the fields is clone size, D gene, J gene, V gene, CDR3 DNA, CDR3 protein. D genes are given only for firm matches. Expanded clones get a size class; other rows say once, few or many, or leave the size out.

clone size: NA; D gene: NA; J gene: TRBJ2-5; V gene: TRBV7-9; CDR3 DNA: TGTGCCAGCAGCTTATCACGGGAAGAGACCCAGTACTTC; CDR3 protein: CASSLSREETQYF
clone size: NA; D gene: TRBD1; J gene: TRBJ1-1; V gene: TRBV6-6; CDR3 DNA: TGTGCCAGCGGGACAGGGTTAACTGAAGCTTTCTTT; CDR3 protein: CASGTGLTEAFF
clone size: few; D gene: NA; J gene: TRBJ2-1; V gene: TRBV11-3; CDR3 DNA: TGTGCCAGCAGCTTAGGGGGGCAGGGGATCGGTGAGCAGTTCTTC; CDR3 protein: CASSLGGQGIGEQFF
clone size: NA; D gene: NA; J gene: TRBJ2-3; V gene: TRBV28; CDR3 DNA: TGTGCCAGCAGTACACCGGCGGTAGATACGCAGTATTTT; CDR3 protein: CASSTPAVDTQYF
clone size: NA; D gene: NA; J gene: TRBJ1-1; V gene: TRBV7-9; CDR3 DNA: TGTGCCAGCAGCTTTACGCGGGGAGTAGGCACTGAAGCTTTCTTT; CDR3 protein: CASSFTRGVGTEAFF
clone size: few; D gene: TRBD2; J gene: TRBJ2-1; V gene: TRBV7-2; CDR3 DNA: TGTGCCAGCAGCCATGGGACTAGCGGGACAAGATCCTACAATGAGCAGTTCTTC; CDR3 protein: CASSHGTSGTRSYNEQFF
clone size: NA; D gene: NA; J gene: TRBJ2-1; V gene: TRBV7-2; CDR3 DNA: TGTGCCAGCAGCGTCCTCCGGTCCTACAATGAGCAGTTCTTC; CDR3 protein: CASSVLRSYNEQFF
clone size: NA; D gene: TRBD2; J gene: TRBJ2-7; V gene: TRBV6-5; CDR3 DNA: TGTGCCAGCAGCCTTAGCGGGAGCTCCTACGAGCAGTACTTC; CDR3 protein: CASSLSGSSYEQYF
clone size: few; D gene: NA; J gene: TRBJ1-3; V gene: TRBV29-1; CDR3 DNA: TGCAGCGCTATGAACTCTGGAAACACCATATATTTT; CDR3 protein: CSAMNSGNTIYF
clone size: NA; D gene: NA; J gene: TRBJ1-3; V gene: TRBV11-2; CDR3 DNA: TGTGCCAGCAGCTTCACCGGGACGGTCTCTGGAAACACCATATATTTT; CDR3 protein: CASSFTGTVSGNTIYF
clone size: few; D gene: NA; J gene: TRBJ2-1; V gene: TRBV4-3; CDR3 DNA: TGCGCCAGCAGCCAAGATTACCAACAGGTTCGCCTCAATGAGCAGTTCTTC; CDR3 protein: CASSQDYQQVRLNEQFF
clone size: few; D gene: NA; J gene: TRBJ2-4; V gene: TRBV11-1; CDR3 DNA: TGTGCCAGCAGCTTAGACAGTGGCATTCAGTACTTC; CDR3 protein: CASSLDSGIQYF
clone size: few; D gene: NA; J gene: TRBJ2-5; V gene: TRBV6-5; CDR3 DNA: TGTGCCAGCAGTTGGCAGGATCAAGAGACCCAGTACTTC; CDR3 protein: CASSWQDQETQYF
clone size: NA; D gene: NA; J gene: TRBJ2-3; V gene: TRBV5-6; CDR3 DNA: TGTGCCAGCAGCTTGGATAGCACAGATACGCAGTATTTT; CDR3 protein: CASSLDSTDTQYF
clone size: NA; D gene: NA; J gene: TRBJ2-1; V gene: TRBV29-1; CDR3 DNA: TGCAGCACCTCATCCGGGCCCAGCTCCTACAATGAGCAGTTCTTC; CDR3 protein: CSTSSGPSSYNEQFF
clone size: NA; D gene: NA; J gene: TRBJ2-7; V gene: TRBV9; CDR3 DNA: TGTGCCAGCAGCATCTCCGGGACAACTGTGTGGGGCGGCGAGCAGTACTTC; CDR3 protein: CASSISGTTVWGGEQYF
clone size: NA; D gene: TRBD1; J gene: TRBJ2-7; V gene: TRBV13; CDR3 DNA: TGTGCCAGCAGCTTATCTGGGACAGGAGCCTACGAGCAGTACTTC; CDR3 protein: CASSLSGTGAYEQYF
clone size: NA; D gene: TRBD2; J gene: TRBJ2-1; V gene: TRBV29-1; CDR3 DNA: TGCAGCGTTGCCGGGACTAGCGAATCCTACAATGAGCAGTTCTTC; CDR3 protein: CSVAGTSESYNEQFF
clone size: few; D gene: NA; J gene: TRBJ1-5; V gene: TRBV5-5; CDR3 DNA: TGTGCCAGCAGCTTGGGGCCCATCGGGGATCAGCCCCAGCATTTT; CDR3 protein: CASSLGPIGDQPQHF
clone size: few; D gene: NA; J gene: TRBJ2-7; V gene: TRBV11-2; CDR3 DNA: TGTGCCAGCAGCTTGGCAGGACGTGGTTACTACGAGCAGTACTTC; CDR3 protein: CASSLAGRGYYEQYF
clone size: NA; D gene: NA; J gene: TRBJ2-5; V gene: TRBV21-1; CDR3 DNA: TGTGCCAGCAGCAAAGGGCAGGGGATCAGAAGAGAGACCCAGTACTTC; CDR3 protein: CASSKGQGIRRETQYF
clone size: few; D gene: TRBD1; J gene: TRBJ1-2; V gene: TRBV7-8; CDR3 DNA: TGTGCCAGCAGCCCGCGGACAGGGCCCTATGGCTACACCTTC; CDR3 protein: CASSPRTGPYGYTF
clone size: NA; D gene: TRBD2; J gene: TRBJ2-1; V gene: TRBV5-6; CDR3 DNA: TGTGCCAGCAGCTTGTTGGTTTCGGGACTATCTTATATCGATGAGCAGTTCTTC; CDR3 protein: CASSLLVSGLSYIDEQFF
clone size: NA; D gene: NA; J gene: TRBJ2-6; V gene: TRBV7-2; CDR3 DNA: TGTGCCAGCAGCTTAGGCGCCCTAGCCGGGGCCAACGTCCTGACTTTC; CDR3 protein: CASSLGALAGANVLTF
clone size: NA; D gene: TRBD1; J gene: TRBJ1-5; V gene: TRBV7-8; CDR3 DNA: TGTGCCAGCAGCTTAGTTTCTCGGACAGGGGGCCGACAGCCCCAGCATTTT; CDR3 protein: CASSLVSRTGGRQPQHF
clone size: NA; D gene: NA; J gene: TRBJ2-2; V gene: TRBV7-9; CDR3 DNA: TGTGCCAGCAGCTCCCAATCAGGGCAAACCGGGGAGCTGTTTTTT; CDR3 protein: CASSSQSGQTGELFF
clone size: NA; D gene: TRBD2; J gene: TRBJ2-1; V gene: TRBV2; CDR3 DNA: TGTGCCAGCAGCCTAGAGGTAGCGGGAGCTTATGAGCAGTTCTTC; CDR3 protein: CASSLEVAGAYEQFF
clone size: NA; D gene: NA; J gene: TRBJ2-7; V gene: TRBV5-4; CDR3 DNA: TGTGCCAGCAGCTTACTGGGCGGAACGTACGAGCAGTACTTC; CDR3 protein: CASSLLGGTYEQYF
clone size: many; D gene: TRBD2; J gene: TRBJ2-3; V gene: TRBV2; CDR3 DNA: TGTGCCAGCACCTTAGCGGGAAGCACAGATACGCAGTATTTT; CDR3 protein: CASTLAGSTDTQYF